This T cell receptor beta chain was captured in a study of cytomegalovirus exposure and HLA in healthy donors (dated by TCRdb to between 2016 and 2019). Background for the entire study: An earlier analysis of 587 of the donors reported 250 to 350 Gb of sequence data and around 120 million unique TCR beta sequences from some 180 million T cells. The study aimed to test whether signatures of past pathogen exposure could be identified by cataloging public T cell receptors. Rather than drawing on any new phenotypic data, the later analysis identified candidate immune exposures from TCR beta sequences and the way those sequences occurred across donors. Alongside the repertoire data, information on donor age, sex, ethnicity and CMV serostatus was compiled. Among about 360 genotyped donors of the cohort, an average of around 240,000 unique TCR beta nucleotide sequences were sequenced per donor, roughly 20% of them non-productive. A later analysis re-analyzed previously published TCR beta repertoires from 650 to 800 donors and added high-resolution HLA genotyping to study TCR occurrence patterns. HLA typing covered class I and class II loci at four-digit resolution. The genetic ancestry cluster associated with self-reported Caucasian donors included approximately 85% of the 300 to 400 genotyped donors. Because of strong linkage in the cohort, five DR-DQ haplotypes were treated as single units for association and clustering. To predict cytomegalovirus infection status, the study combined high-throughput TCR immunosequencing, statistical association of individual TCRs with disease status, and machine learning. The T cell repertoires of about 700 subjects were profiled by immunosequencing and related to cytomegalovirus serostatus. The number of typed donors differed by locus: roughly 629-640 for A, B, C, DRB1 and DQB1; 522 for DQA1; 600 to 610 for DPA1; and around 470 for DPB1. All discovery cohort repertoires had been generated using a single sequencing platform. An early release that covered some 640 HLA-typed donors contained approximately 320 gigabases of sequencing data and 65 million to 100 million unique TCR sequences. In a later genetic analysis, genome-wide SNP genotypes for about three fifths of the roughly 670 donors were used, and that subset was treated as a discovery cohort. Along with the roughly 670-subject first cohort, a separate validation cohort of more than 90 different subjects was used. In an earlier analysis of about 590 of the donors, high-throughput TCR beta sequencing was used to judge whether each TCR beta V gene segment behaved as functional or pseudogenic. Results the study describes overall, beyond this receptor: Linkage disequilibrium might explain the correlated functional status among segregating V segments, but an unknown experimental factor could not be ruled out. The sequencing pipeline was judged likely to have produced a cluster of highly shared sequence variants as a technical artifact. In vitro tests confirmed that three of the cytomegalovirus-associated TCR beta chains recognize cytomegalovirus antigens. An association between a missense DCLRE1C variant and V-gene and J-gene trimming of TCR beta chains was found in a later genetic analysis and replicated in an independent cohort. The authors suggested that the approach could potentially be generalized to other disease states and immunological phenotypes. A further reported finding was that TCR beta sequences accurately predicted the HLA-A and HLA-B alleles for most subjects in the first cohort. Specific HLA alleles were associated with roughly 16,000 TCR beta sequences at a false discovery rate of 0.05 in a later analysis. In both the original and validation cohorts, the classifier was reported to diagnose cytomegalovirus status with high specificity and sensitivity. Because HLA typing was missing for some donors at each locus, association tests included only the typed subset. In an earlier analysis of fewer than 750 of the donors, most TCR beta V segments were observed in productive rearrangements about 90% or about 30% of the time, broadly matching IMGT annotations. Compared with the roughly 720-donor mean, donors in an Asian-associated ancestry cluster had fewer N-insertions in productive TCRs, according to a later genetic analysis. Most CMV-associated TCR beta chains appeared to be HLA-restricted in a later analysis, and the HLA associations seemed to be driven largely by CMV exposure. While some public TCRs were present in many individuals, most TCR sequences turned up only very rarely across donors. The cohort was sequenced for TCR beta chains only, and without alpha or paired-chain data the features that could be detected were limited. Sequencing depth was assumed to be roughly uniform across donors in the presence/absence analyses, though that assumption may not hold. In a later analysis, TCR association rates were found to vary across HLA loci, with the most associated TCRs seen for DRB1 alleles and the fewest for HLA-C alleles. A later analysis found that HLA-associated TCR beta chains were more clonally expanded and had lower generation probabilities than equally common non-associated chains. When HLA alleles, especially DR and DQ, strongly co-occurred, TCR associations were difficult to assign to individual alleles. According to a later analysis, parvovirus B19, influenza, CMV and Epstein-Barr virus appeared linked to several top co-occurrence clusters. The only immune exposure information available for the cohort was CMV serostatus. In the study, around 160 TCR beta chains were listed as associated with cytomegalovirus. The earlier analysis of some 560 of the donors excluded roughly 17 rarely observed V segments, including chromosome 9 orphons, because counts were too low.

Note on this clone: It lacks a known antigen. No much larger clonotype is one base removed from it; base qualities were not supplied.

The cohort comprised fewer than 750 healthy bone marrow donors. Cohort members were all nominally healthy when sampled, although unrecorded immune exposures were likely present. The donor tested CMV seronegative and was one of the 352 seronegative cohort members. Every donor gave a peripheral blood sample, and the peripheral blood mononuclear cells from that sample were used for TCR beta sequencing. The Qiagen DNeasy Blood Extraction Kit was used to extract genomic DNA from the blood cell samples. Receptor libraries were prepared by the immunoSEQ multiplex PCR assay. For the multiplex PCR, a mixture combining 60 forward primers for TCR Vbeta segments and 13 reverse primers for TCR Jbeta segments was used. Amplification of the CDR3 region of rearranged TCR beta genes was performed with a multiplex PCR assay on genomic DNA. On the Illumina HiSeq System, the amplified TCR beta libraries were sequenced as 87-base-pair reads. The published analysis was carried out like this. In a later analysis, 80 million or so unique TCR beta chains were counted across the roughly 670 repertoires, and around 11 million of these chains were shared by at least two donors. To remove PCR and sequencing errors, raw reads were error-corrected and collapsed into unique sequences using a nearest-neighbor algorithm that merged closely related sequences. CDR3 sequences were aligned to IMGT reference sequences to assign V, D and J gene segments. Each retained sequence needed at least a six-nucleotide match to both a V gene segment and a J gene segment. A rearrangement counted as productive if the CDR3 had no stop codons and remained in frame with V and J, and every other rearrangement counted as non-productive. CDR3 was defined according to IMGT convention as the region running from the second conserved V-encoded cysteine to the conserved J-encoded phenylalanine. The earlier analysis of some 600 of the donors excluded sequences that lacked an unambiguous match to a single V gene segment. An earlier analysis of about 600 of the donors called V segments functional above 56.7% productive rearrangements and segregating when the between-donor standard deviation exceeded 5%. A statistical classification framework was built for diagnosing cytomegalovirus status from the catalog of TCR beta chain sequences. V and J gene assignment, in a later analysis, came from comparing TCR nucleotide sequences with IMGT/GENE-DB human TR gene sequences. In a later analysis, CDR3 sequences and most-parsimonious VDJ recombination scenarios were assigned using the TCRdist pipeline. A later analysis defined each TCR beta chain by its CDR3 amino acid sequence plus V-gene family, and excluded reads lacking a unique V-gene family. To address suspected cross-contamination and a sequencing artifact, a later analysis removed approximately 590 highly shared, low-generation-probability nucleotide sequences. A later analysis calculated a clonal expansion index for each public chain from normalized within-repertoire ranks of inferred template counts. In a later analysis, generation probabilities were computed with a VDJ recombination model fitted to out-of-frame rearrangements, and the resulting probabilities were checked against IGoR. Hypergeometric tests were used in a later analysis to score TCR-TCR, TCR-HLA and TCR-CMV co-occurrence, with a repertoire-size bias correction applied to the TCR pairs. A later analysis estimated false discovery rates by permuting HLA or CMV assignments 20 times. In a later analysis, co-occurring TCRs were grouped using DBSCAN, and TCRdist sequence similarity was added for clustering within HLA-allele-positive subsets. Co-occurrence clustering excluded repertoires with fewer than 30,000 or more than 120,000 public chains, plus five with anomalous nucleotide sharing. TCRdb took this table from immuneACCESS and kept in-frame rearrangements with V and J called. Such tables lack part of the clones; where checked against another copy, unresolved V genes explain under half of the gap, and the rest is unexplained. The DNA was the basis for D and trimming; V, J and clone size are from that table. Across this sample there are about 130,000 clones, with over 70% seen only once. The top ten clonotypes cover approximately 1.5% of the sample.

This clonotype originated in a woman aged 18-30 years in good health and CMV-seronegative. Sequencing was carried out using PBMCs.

The CDR3 here reads CASSSGLEQYF. Read as DNA, the sequence is TGTGCCAGCAGCTCAGGTCTCGAGCAGTACTTC. The chain couples TRBV7-8 to TRBJ2-7, with no confidently assigned D gene. From a lookup of the germline V gene, CDR1 and CDR2 are SGHVS and FQNEAQ. V drops 4 bases and J drops 6 bases, leaving 7 bases in between. The CDR3, from cysteine to phenylalanine, totals 11 residues. Just the 33-base CDR3 DNA is kept, in frame starting at base 1.